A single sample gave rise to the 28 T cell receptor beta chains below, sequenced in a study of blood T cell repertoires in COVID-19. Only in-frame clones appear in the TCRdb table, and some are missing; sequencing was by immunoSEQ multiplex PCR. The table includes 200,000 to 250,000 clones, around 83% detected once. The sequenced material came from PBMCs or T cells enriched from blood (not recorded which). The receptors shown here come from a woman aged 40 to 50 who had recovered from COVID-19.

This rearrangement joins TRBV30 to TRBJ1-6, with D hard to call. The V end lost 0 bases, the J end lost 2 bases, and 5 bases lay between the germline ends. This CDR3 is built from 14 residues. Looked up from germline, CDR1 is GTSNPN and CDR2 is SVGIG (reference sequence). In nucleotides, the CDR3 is TGTGCCTGGAGTGTGGCAGCCTATAATTCACCCCTCCACTTT. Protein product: CAWSVAAYNSPLHF.

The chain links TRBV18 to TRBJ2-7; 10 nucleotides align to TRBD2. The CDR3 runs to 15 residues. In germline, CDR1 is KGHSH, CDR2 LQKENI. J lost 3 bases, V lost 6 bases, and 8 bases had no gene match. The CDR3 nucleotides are TGTGCCAGCTCCCCTAGCGGGAGAAGGGTCTACGAGCAGTACTTC. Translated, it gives CASSPSGRRVYEQYF.

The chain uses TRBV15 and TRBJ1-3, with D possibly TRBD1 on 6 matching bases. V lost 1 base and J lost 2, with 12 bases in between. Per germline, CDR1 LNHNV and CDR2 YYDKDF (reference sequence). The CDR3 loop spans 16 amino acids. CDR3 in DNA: TGTGCCACCAGCAGAGGAGGGGGGGCGGCTGGAAACACCATATATTTT. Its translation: CATSRGGGAAGNTIYF.

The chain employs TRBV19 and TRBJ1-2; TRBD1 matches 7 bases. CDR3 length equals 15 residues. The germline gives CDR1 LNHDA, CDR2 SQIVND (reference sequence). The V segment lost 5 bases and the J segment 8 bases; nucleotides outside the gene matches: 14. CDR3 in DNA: TGTGCCAGTAGTTCAATCGGGGGCAGGGGGTCGGGCTACACCTTC. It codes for CASSSIGGRGSGYTF.

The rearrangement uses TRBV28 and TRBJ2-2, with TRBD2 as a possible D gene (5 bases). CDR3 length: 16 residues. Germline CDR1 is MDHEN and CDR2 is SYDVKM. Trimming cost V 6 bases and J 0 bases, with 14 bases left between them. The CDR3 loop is CASRSRGYANTGELFF. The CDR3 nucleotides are TGTGCCAGCAGAAGCAGAGGGTACGCGAACACCGGGGAGCTGTTTTTT.

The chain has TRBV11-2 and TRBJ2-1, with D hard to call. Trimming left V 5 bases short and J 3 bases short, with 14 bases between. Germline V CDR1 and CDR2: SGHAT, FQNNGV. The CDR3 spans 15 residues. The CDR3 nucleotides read TGTGCCAGCAGCACCCGGTTTCAAATCTACAATGAGCAGTTCTTC. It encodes CASSTRFQIYNEQFF.

As DNA, the CDR3 is TGTGCCATCAGTCCGGGACAGGGGGTCGGAGCCCAGCATTTT. This translates into CAISPGQGVGAQHF. The gene calls are TRBV10-3 and TRBJ1-5, with 11 positions matching TRBD1. Germline-derived CDR1 and CDR2 are ENHRY and SYGVKD. This CDR3 is 14 amino acids long. V lost 5 bases and J lost 11; bases outside the gene matches: 8.

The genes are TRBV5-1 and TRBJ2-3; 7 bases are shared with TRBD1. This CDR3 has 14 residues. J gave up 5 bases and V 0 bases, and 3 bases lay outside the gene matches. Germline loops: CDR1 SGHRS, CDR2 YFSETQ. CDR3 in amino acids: CASSLGDSLDTQYF. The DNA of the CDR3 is TGCGCCAGCAGCTTGGGGGACAGCTTAGATACGCAGTATTTT.

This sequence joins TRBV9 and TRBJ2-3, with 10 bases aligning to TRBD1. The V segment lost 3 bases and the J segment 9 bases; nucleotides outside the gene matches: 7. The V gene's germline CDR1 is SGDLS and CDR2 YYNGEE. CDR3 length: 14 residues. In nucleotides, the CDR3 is TGTGCCAGCAGCGCCTCAATGACAGGGGGCACGCAGTATTTT. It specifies CASSASMTGGTQYF.

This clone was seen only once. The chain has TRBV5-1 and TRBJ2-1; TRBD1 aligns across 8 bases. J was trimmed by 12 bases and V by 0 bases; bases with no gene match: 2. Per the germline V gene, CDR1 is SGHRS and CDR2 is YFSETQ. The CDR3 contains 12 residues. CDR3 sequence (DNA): TGCGCCAGCAGCTTGGACAGGGGGGCGCAGTTCTTC. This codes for CASSLDRGAQFF.

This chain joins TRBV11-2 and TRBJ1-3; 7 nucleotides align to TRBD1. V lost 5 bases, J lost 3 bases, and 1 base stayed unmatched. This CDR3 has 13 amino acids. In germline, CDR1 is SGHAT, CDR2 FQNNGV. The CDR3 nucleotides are TGTGCCAGCAGCAGGGGGCTTGGAAACACCATATATTTT. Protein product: CASSRGLGNTIYF.

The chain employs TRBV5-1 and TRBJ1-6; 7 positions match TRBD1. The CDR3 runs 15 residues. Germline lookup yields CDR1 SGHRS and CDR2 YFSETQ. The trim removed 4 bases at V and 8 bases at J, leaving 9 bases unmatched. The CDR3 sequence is CASSTGRRGDSPLHF. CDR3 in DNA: TGCGCCAGCAGCACCGGACGCAGGGGGGATTCACCCCTCCACTTT.

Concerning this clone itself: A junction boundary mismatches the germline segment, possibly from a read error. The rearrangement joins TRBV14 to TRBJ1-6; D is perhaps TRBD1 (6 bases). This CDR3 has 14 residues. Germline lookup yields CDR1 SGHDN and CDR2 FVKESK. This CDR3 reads CASSFPGQNSPLHF. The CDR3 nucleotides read TGTGCCAGCAGCTTTCCGGGACAAAATTCGCCCCTCCACTTT.

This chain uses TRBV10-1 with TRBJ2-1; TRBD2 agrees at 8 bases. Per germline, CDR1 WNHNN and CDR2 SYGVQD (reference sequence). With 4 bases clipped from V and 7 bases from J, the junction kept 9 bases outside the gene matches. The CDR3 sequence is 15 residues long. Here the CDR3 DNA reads TGCGCCAGCAGTGTAGGAGCGGGAGTAATTAATGAGCAGTTCTTC. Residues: CASSVGAGVINEQFF.

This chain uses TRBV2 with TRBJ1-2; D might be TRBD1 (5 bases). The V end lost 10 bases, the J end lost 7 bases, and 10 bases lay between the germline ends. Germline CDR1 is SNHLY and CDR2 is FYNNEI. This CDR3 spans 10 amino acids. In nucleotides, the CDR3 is TGTGCCACAAGGGGAGGTGGCTACACCTTC. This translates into CATRGGGYTF.

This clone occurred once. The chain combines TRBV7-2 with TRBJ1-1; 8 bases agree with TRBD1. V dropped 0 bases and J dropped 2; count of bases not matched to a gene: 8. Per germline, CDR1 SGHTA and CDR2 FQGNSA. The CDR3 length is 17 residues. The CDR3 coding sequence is TGTGCCAGCAGCTTAGCGGCAGGGGGCGTGGGAAACACTGAAGCTTTCTTT. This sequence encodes CASSLAAGGVGNTEAFF.

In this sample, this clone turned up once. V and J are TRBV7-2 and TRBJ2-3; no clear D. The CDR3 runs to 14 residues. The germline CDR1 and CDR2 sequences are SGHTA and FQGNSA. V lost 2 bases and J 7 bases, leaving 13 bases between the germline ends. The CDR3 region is CASSLLVSSNTQYF. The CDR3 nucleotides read TGTGCCAGCAGCTTACTAGTGTCGTCAAATACGCAGTATTTT.

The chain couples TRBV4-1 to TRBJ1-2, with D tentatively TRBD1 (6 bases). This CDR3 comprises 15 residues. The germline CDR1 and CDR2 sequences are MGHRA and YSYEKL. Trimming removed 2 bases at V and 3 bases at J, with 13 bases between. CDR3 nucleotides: TGCGCCAGCAGCCAACCCCCGACAGGCTACTATGGCTACACCTTC. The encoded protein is CASSQPPTGYYGYTF.

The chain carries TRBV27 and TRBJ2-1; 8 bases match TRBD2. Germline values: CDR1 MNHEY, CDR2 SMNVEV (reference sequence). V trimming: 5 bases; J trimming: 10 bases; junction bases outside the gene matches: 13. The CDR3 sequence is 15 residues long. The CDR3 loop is CASSPYSGTEGEQFF. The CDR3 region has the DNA TGTGCCAGCAGTCCCTATAGCGGGACCGAAGGGGAGCAGTTCTTC.

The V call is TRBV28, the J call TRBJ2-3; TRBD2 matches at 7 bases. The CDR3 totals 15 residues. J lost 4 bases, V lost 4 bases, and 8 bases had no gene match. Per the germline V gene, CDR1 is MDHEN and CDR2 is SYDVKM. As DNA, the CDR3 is TGTGCCAGCAGTTCGGTCGGGGACTACTCAGATACGCAGTATTTT. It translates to CASSSVGDYSDTQYF. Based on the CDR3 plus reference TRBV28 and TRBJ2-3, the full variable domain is DVKVTQSSRYLVKRTGEKVFLECVQDMDHENMFWYRQDPGLGLRLIYFSYDVKMKEKGDIPEGYSVSREKKERFSLILESASTNQTSMYLCASSSVGDYSDTQYFGPGTRLTVL.

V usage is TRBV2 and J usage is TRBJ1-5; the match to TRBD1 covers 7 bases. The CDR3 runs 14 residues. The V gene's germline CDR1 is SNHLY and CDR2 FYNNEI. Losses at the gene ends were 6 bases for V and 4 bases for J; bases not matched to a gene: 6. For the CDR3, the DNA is TGTGCCAGCAGGCTACAGGGGTCTAATCAGCCCCAGCATTTT. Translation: CASRLQGSNQPQHF. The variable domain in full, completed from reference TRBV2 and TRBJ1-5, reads EPEVTQTPSHQVTQMGQEVILRCVPISNHLYFYWYRQILGQKVEFLVSFYNNEISEKSEIFDDQFSVERPDGSNFTLKIRSTKLEDSAMYFCASRLQGSNQPQHFGDGTRLSIL.

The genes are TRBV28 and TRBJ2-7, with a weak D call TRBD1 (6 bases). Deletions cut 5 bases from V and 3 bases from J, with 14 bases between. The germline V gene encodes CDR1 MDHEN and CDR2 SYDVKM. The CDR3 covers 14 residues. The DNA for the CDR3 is TGTGCCAGCAGTCCCCCCCAAGGGGGCTACGAGCAGTACTTC. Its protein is CASSPPQGGYEQYF.

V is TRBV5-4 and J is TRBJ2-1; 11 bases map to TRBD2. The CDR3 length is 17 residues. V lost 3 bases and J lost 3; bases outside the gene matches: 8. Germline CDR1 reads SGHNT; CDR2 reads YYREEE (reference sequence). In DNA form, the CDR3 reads TGTGCCAGCAGCTGGGGGACTAGCGGAGCTATCTACAATGAGCAGTTCTTC. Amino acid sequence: CASSWGTSGAIYNEQFF.

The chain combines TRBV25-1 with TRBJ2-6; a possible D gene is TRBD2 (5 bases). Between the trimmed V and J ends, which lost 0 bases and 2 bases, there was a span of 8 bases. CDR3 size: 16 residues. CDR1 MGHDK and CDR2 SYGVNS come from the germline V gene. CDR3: CASSEYPEAGANVLTF. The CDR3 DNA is TGTGCCAGCAGTGAATACCCGGAGGCTGGGGCCAACGTCCTGACTTTC.

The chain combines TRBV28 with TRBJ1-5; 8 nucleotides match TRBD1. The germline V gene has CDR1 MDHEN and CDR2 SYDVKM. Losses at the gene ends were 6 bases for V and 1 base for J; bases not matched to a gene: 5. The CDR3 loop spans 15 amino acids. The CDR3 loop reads CASRQGGSSNQPQHF. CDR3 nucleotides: TGTGCCAGCAGACAGGGGGGGTCGAGCAATCAGCCCCAGCATTTT.

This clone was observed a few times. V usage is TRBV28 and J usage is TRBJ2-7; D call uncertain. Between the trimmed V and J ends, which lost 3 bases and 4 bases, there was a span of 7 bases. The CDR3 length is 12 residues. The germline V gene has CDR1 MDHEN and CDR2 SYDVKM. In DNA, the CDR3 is TGTGCCAGCAGTTTTGCGCTATACGAGCAGTACTTC. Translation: CASSFALYEQYF.

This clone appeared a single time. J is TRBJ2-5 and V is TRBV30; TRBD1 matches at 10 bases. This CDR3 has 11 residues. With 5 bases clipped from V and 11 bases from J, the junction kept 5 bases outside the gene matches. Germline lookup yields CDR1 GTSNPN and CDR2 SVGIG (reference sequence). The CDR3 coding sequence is TGTGCCTGGGGTCCGGGACAGGGGCAGTACTTC. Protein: CAWGPGQGQYF.

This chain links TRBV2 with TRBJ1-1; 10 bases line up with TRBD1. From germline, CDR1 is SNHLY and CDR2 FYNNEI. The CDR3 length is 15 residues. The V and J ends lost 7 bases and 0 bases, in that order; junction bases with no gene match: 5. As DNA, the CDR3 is TGTGCCAGCATTCGGGACAGGGGCATGAACACTGAAGCTTTCTTT. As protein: CASIRDRGMNTEAFF.